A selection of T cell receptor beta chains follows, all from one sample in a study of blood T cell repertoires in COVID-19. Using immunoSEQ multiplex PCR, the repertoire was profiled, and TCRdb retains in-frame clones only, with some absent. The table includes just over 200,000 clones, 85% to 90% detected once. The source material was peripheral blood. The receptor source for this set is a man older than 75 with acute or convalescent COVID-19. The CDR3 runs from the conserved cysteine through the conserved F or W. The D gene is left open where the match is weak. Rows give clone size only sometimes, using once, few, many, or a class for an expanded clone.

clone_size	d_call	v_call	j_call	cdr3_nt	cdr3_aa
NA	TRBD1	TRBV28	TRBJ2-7	TGTGCCAGCAGTTTATGGCAGGGGGACAACGAGCAGTACTTC	CASSLWQGDNEQYF
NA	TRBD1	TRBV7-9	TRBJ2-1	TGTGCCACACAAACGGGACAGGGGTACAATGAGCAGTTCTTC	CATQTGQGYNEQFF
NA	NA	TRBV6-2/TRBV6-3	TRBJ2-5	TGTGCCAGCAGTCACCCGGGGACCCAGTACTTC	CASSHPGTQYF
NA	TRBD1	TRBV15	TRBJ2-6	TGTGCCACCAGCAGAGGGACAGGGAGGTCTGGGGCCAACGTCCTGACTTTC	CATSRGTGRSGANVLTF
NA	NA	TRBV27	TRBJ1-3	TGTGCCAGCAGTTGGGCAGGGGAGATATATTTT	CASSWAGEIYF
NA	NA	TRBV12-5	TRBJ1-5	TGTGCTAGTGGTTTGTACGGGACGGGAGTAAATCAGCCCCAGCATTTT	CASGLYGTGVNQPQHF
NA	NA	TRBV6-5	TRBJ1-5	TGTGCCAGCAGAAGCTTCAGCAATCAGCCCCAGCATTTT	CASRSFSNQPQHF
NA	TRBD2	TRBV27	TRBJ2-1	TGTGCCAGCAGTTTAGCGGGAGGGCCCCCCAATGAGCAGTTCTTC	CASSLAGGPPNEQFF
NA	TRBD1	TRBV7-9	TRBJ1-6	TGTGCCAGCAGCTTAGAGGGGACAGGGGTGTCCCTCCACTTT	CASSLEGTGVSLHF
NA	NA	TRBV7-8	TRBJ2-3	TGTGCCAGCAGCTTAGCCGGCAGGGTCGTAGATACGCAGTATTTT	CASSLAGRVVDTQYF
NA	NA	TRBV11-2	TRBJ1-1	TGTGCCAGCAGCTTATCTATAGCAAACACTGAAGCTTTCTTT	CASSLSIANTEAFF
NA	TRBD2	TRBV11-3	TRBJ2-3	TGTGCCAGCAGATCGGGACTAACAAGCACAGATACGCAGTATTTT	CASRSGLTSTDTQYF
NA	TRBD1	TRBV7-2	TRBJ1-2	TGTGCCAGCAGACCCTCGACAGGGGGGGAAAGCTATGGCTACACCTTC	CASRPSTGGESYGYTF
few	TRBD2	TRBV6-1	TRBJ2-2	TGTGCCAGCAGTGTAACTCAGACTAGCCCTCGTTACACCGGGGAGCTGTTTTTT	CASSVTQTSPRYTGELFF
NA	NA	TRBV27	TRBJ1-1	TGTGCCAGCAGTTCCATCTGGGGGGTAACCTACGCTTTCTTT	CASSSIWGVTYAFF
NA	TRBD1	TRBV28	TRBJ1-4	TGTGCCAGCAGTTCCGGACAGGGGGGATCTTGGGAAAAACTGTTTTTT	CASSSGQGGSWEKLFF
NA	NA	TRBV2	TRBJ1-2	TGTGCCAGCAACTTTTTACAGGGCAGTGGCTACACCTTC	CASNFLQGSGYTF
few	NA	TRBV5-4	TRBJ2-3	TGTGCCAGCAGCTCACAGGGTCCCCCCACAGATACGCAGTATTTT	CASSSQGPPTDTQYF
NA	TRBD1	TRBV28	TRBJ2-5	TGTGCCAGCAGTCGTACAGGGGCCGAGGAGACCCAGTACTTC	CASSRTGAEETQYF
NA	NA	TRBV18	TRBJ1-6	TGTGCCAGCTCCCCCCGCGGGACCGATTCACCCCTCCACTTT	CASSPRGTDSPLHF
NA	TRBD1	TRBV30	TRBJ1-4	TGTGCCTACAGGACAGGGTTAACTAATGAAAAACTGTTTTTT	CAYRTGLTNEKLFF
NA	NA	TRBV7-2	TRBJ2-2	TGTGCCAGCAGCTTAGCTCTTACCGGGGAGCTGTTTTTT	CASSLALTGELFF
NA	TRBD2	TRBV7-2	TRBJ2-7	TGTGCCAGCAGCCAGCCTGGGGGCGGGAGGGCCCACGAGCAGTACTTC	CASSQPGGGRAHEQYF
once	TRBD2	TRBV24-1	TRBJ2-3	TGTGCCACCAGTGATTCCGGACTAGCGGGGGTCACAGATACGCAGTATTTT	CATSDSGLAGVTDTQYF
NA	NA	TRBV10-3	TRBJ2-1	TGTGCCATCAGTGACGGCTACAATGAGCAGTTCTTC	CAISDGYNEQFF
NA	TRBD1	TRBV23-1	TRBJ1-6	TGCGCCAGCAGTCAATCGGGGGCAGGGGGCCGGAATTCACCCCTCCACTTT	CASSQSGAGGRNSPLHF
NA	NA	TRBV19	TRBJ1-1	TGTGCCAGTAGGAAACAGGGTATTCTCATGAACACTGAAGCTTTCTTT	CASRKQGILMNTEAFF
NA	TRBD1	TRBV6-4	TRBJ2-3	TGTGCCAGCAGCAATTCAGGGGGCGCAACAGATACGCAGTATTTT	CASSNSGGATDTQYF
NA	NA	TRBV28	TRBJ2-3	TGTGCCAGCAGTTACTTTAGGGCAGGGGCTACAGATACGCAGTATTTT	CASSYFRAGATDTQYF
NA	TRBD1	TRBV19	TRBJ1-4	TGTGCCAGTAGTGGACAGGGGTCCGGTAATGAAAAACTGTTTTTT	CASSGQGSGNEKLFF
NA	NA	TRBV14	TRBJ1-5	TGTGCCAGCAGCCAGGGGGGGAATCAGCCCCAGCATTTT	CASSQGGNQPQHF
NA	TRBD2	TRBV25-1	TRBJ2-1	TGTGCCAGCAGTGTAACCCCTAGCGGGCAAAACAATGAGCAGTTCTTC	CASSVTPSGQNNEQFF
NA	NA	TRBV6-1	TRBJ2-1	TGTGCCAGCACCCTAATGGACACCCCTTACAATGAGCAGTTCTTC	CASTLMDTPYNEQFF
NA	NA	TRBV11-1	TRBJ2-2	TGTGCCAGCAGCTCCCGCGGCTTCACCGGGGAGCTGTTTTTT	CASSSRGFTGELFF
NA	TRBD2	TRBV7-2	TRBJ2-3	TGTGCCAGCAGCCCCCGGCCCGGTCTAGCGGGAGAAGATACGCAGTATTTT	CASSPRPGLAGEDTQYF
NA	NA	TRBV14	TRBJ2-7	TGTGCCAGCAGTCTTAAGGGGACATTGCAGTACTTC	CASSLKGTLQYF
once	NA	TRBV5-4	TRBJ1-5	TGTGCCAGCAGCTTGGCCAAACAGAATTACGATCAGCCCCAGCATTTT	CASSLAKQNYDQPQHF
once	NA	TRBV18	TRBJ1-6	TGTGCCAGCTCTGGGAGGATAAATTCACCCCTCCACTTT	CASSGRINSPLHF
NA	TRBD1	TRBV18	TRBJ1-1	TGTGCCAGCTCAACGGGACAGGACACTGAAGCTTTCTTT	CASSTGQDTEAFF
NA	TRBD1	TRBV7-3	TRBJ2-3	TGTGCCAGCAAACAGGGGGAGACCACAGATACGCAGTATTTT	CASKQGETTDTQYF
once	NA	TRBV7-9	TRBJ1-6	TGTGCCAGCAGCTTCGTCGAGAGTAATTCACCCCTCCACTTT	CASSFVESNSPLHF
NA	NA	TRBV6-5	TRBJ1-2	TGTGCCAGCAGCTCAGTCCAGGGTGGCTACACCTTC	CASSSVQGGYTF
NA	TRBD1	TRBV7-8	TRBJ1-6	TGTGCCAGCAGCTTTCAACAGGGGGTGGGTTCACCCCTCCACTTT	CASSFQQGVGSPLHF
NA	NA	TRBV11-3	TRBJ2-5	TGTGCCAGCAGCTCAGACGGAACGGGAGTGGAGACCCAGTACTTC	CASSSDGTGVETQYF
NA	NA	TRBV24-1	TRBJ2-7	TGTGCCACCAGTGGTCAGGTGGGTAACGAGCAGTACTTC	CATSGQVGNEQYF
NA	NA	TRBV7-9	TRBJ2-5	TGTGCCAGCAACGGGGGTTTAGGGGAGACCCAGTACTTC	CASNGGLGETQYF
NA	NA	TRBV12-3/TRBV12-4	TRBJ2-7	TGTGCCAGCAGTAATGGGCCCCTAGAGCAGTACTTC	CASSNGPLEQYF
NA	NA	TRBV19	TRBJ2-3	TGTGCCAGTAGTAGGACTCGGGTAGATACGCAGTATTTT	CASSRTRVDTQYF
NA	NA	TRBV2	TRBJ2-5	TGTGCCAGCAGTGAGCAGGGGAGCCAAGAGACCCAGTACTTC	CASSEQGSQETQYF
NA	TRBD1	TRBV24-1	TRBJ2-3	TGTGCCACCAGTGATCAAACACCGGGACAGGGACCAGATACGCAGTATTTT	CATSDQTPGQGPDTQYF
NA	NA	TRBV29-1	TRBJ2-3	TGCAGCGTTGACGGGAGTAACACAGATACGCAGTATTTT	CSVDGSNTDTQYF
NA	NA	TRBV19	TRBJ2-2	TGTGCCAGTAGTTGGCAGGGGGGCACCGGGGAGCTGTTTTTT	CASSWQGGTGELFF
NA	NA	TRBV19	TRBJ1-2	TGTGCCAGTAGTATAGATTTGCGCTATGGCTACACCTTC	CASSIDLRYGYTF
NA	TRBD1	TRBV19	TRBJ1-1	TGTGCCAGTAGCGAGACAGGGAGCACTGAAGCTTTCTTT	CASSETGSTEAFF
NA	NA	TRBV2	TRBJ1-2	TGTGCCAGCAGTGAAGCCCGGGGTGAAGGCTACACCTTC	CASSEARGEGYTF
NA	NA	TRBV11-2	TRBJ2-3	TGTGCCAGCAGCTTAGGGCAGGCGGGTACGCAGTATTTT	CASSLGQAGTQYF
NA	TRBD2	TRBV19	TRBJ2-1	TGTGCCAGTCGACTAGCGGGAGGAGGGGAGCAGTTCTTC	CASRLAGGGEQFF
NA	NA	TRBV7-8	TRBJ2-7	TGTGCCAGCAGCTCGGTCCATGAGCAGTACTTC	CASSSVHEQYF